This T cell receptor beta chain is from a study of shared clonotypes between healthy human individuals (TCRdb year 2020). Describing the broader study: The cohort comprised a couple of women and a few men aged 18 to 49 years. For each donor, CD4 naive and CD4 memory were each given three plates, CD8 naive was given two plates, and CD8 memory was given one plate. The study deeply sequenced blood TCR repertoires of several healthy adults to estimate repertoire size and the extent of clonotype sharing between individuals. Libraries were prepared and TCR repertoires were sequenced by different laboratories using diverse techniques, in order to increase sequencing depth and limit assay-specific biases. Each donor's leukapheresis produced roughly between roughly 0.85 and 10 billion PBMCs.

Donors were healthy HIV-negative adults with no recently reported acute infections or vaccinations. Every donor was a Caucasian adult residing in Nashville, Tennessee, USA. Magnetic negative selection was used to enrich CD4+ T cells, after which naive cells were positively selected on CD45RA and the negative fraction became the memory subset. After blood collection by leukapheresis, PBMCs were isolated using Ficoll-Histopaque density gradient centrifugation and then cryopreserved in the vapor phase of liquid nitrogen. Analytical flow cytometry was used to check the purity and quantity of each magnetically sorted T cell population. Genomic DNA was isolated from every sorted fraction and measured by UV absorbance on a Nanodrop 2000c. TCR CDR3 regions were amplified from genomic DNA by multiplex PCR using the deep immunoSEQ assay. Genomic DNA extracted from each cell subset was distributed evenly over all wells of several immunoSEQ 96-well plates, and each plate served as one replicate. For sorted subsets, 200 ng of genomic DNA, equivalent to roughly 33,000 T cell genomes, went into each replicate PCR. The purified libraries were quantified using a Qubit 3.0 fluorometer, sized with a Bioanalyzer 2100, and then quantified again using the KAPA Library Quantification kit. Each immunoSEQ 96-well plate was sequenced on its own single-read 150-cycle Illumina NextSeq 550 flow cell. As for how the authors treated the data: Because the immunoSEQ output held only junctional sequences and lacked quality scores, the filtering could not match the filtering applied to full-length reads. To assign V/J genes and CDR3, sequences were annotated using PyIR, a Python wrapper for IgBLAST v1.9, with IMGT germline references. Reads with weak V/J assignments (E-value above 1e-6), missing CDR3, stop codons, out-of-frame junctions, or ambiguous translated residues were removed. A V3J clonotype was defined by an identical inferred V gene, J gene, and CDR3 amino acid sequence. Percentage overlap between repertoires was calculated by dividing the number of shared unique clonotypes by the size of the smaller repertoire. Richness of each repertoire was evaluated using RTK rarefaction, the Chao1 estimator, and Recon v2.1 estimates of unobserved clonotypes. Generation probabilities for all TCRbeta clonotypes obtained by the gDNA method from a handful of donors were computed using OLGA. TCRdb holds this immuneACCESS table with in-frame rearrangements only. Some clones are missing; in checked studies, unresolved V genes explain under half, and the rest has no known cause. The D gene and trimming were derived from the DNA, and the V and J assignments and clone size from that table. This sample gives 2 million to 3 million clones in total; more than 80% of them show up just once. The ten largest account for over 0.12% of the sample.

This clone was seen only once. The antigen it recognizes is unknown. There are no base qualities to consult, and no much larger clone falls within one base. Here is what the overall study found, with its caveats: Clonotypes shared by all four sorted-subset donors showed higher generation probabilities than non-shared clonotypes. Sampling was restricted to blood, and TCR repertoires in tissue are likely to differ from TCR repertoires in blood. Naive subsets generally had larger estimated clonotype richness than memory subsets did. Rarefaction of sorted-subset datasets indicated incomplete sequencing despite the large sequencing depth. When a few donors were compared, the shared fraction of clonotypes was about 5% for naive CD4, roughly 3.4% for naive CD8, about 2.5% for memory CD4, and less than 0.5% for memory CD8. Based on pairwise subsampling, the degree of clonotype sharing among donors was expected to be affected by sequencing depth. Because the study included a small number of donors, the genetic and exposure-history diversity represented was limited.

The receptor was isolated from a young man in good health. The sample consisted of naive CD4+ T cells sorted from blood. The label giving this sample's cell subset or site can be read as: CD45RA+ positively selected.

The nucleotides are TGTGCCAGCGGGGACGGTCTGAGGTATTTT. Translated, this is CASGDGLRYF. Rearrangement joined TRBV6-1 to TRBJ1-3; the D segment could be TRBD1, given 5 matching bases. V sheds 8 bases and J sheds 16 bases, leaving 15 bases between their ends. For CDR1 and CDR2, the germline V gene lists MNHNS and SASEGT. The CDR3 measures 10 amino acids from cysteine to phenylalanine. Left in the record is the CDR3 DNA by itself, 30 bases read in frame from the first base.